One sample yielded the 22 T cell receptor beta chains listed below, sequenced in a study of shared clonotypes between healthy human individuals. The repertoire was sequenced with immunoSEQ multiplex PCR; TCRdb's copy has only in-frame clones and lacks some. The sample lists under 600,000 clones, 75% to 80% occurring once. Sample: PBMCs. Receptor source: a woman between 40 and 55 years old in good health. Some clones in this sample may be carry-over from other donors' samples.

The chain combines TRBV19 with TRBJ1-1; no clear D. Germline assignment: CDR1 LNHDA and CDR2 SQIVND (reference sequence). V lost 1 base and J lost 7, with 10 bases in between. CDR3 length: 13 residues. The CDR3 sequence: CASSIVQFGEAFF. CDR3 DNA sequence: TGTGCCAGTAGTATAGTCCAGTTCGGTGAAGCTTTCTTT.

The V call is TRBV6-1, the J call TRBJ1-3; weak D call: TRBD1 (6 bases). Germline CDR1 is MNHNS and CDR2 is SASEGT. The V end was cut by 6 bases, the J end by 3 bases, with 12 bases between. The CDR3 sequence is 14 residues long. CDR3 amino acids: CASRRGQIGNTIYF. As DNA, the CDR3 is TGTGCCAGCAGACGAGGACAGATTGGAAACACCATATATTTT.

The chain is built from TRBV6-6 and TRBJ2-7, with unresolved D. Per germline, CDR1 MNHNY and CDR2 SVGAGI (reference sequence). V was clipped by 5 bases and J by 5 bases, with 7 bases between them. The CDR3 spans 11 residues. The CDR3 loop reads CASSPRDEQYF. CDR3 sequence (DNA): TGTGCCAGCAGTCCCCGCGACGAGCAGTACTTC.

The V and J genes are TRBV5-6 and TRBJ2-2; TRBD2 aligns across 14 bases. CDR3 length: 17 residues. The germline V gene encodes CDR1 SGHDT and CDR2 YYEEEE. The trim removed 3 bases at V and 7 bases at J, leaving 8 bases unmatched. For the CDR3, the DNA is TGTGCCAGCAGCTCGGGACTAGCGGGAGCGGATGGCGGGGAGCTGTTTTTT. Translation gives CASSSGLAGADGGELFF.

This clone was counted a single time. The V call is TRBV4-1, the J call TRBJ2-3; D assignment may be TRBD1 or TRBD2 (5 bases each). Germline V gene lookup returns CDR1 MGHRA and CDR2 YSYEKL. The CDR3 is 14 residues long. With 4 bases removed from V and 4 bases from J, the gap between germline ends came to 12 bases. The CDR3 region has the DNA TGCGCCAGCAGCCGAGGGGTACTGGCAGATACGCAGTATTTT. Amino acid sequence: CASSRGVLADTQYF.

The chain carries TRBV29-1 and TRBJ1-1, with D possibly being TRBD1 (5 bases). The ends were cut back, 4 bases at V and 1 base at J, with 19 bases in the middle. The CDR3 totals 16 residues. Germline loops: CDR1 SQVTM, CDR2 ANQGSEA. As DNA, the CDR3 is TGCAGCGTTGCGCCTGGTTGGGGCATGGGGAACACTGAAGCTTTCTTT. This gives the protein CSVAPGWGMGNTEAFF.

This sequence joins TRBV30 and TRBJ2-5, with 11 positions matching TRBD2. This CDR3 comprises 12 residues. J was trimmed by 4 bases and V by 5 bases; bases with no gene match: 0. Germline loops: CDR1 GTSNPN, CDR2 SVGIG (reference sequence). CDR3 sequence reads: CAWGLAGETQYF. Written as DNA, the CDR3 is TGTGCCTGGGGACTAGCGGGAGAGACCCAGTACTTC.

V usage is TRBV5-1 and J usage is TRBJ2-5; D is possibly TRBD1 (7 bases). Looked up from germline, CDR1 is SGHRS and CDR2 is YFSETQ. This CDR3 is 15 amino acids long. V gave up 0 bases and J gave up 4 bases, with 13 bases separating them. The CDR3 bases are TGCGCCAGCAGCTTGGAGGGGCAGGGGGGAGAGACCCAGTACTTC. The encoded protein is CASSLEGQGGETQYF.

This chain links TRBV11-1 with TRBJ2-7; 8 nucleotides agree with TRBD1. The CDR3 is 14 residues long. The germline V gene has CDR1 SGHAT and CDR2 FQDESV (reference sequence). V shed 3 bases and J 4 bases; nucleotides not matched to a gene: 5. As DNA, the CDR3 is TGTGCCAGCAGCTTCTCGACAGGGGATTACGAGCAGTACTTC. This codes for CASSFSTGDYEQYF.

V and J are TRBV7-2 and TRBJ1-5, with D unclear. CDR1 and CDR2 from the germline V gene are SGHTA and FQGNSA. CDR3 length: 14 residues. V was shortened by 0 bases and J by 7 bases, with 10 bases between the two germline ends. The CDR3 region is CASSLASVDQPQHF. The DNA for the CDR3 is TGTGCCAGCAGCTTAGCGTCGGTCGACCAGCCCCAGCATTTT.

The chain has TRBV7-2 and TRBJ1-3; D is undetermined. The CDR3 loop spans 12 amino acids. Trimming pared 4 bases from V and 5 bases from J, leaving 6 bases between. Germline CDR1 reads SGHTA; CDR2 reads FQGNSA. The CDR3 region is CASSWARNTIYF. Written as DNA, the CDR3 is TGTGCCAGCAGCTGGGCCAGAAACACCATATATTTT.

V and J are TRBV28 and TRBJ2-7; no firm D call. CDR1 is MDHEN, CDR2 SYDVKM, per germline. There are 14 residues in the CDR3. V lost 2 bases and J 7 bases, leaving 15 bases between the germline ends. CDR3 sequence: CASSLVQLLGEQYF. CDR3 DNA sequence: TGTGCCAGCAGTTTAGTGCAGCTCCTCGGGGAGCAGTACTTC.

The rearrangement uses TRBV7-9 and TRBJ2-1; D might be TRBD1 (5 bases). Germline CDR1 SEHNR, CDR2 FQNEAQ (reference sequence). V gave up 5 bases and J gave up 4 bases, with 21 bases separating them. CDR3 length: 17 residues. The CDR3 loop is CASSTNRLTTGYNEQFF. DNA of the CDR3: TGTGCCAGCAGCACGAACCGATTAACAACAGGTTACAATGAGCAGTTCTTC.

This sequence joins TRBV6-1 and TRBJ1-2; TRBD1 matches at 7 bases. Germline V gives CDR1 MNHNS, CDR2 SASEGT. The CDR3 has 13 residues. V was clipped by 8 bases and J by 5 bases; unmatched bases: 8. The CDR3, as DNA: TGTGCCAGCGGGACAGTCGAACCGTATGGCTACACCTTC. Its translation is CASGTVEPYGYTF.

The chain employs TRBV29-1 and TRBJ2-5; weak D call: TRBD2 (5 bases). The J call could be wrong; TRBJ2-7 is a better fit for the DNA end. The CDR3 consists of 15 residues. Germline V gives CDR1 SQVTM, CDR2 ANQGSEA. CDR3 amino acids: CSVEGSDAGRYEQYF. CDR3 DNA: TGCAGCGTTGAAGGGTCCGACGCGGGCCGTTACGAGCAGTACTTC.

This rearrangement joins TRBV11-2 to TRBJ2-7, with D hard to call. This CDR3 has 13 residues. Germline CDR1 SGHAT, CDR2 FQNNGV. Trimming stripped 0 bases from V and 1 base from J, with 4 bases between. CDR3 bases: TGTGCCAGCAGCTTAGACGCATCCTACGAGCAGTACTTC. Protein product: CASSLDASYEQYF. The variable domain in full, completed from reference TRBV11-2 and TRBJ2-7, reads EAGVAQSPRYKIIEKRQSVAFWCNPISGHATLYWYQQILGQGPKLLIQFQNNGVVDDSQLPKDRFSAERLKGVDSTLKIQPAKLEDSAVYLCASSLDASYEQYFGPGTRLTVT.

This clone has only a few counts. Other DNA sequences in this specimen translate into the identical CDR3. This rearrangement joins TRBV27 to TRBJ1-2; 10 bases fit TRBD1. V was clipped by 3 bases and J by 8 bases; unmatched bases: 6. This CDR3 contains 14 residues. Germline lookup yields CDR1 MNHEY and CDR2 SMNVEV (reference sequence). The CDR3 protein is CASSFRQGAWGYTF. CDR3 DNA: TGTGCCAGCAGTTTCAGACAGGGGGCTTGGGGCTACACCTTC.

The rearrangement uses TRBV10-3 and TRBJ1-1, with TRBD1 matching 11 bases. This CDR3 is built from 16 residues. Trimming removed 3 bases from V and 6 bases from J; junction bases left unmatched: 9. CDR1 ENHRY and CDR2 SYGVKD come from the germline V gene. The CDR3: CAISEWSGTGGSEAFF. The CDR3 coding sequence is TGTGCCATCAGTGAATGGTCAGGGACAGGGGGGTCTGAAGCTTTCTTT.

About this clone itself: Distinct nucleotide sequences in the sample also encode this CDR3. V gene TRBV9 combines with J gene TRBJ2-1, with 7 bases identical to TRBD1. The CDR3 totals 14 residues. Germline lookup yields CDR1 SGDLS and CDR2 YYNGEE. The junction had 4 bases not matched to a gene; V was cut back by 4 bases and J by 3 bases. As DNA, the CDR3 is TGTGCCAGCAGCCCCCGGGACAGCTACAATGAGCAGTTCTTC. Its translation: CASSPRDSYNEQFF.

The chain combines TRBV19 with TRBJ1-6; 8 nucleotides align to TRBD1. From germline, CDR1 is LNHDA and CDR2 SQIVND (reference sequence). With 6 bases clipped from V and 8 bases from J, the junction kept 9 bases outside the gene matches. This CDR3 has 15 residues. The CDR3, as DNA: TGTGCCAGTAGCCCCGACAGGGGTTTAGATTCACCCCTCCACTTT. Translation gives CASSPDRGLDSPLHF.

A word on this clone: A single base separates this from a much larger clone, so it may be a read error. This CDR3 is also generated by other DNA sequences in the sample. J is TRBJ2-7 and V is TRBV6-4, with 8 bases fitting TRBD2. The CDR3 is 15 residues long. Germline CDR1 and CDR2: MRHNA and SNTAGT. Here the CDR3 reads CASSRQAGEPYEQYF. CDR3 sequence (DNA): TGTGCCAGCAGTCGCCAAGCGGGAGAGCCCTATGAGCAGTACTTC.

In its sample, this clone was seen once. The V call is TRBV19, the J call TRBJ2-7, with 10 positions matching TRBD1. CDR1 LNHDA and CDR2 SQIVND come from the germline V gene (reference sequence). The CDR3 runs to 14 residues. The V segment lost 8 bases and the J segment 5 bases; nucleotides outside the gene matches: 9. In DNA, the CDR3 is TGTGCCAGTGCCGACAGGGGGCTTACCCACGAGCAGTACTTC. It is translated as CASADRGLTHEQYF.